This TCR beta chain was documented in a study of regulatory T cells in long-lasting Graves disease. Study-level points and caveats: Fewer public clonotypes were shared by new patients (roughly 910) than by persistent patients (around 2,900). Persistent Graves' patients possessed reduced TCR diversity relative to recently diagnosed ones. Having few samples may have compromised the accuracy.

This clonotype was detected only once. Its specificity is not known. V shed 10 bases and J shed 2 bases, with 11 bases lying between them. Germline CDR1 and CDR2: MGHRA and YSYEKL. The CDR3 covers 12 residues. The time point is: persistent/refractory GD, antithyroid drugs over 5 years with positive TRAb. PBMCs were the source of the RNA used for TCR sequencing. Libraries of TCR beta came from iRepertoire HTBI primers plus Arm-PCR of CDR3 regions. MiXCR, applied by TCRdb to the multiplex PCR reads, yields one record per CDR3 protein. The sample lists 400,000 to 500,000 distinct CDR3 sequences; about 21% were seen once.

The clonotype comes from a female donor with Graves disease. The J gene is TRBJ2-5, the V gene TRBV4-1; D perhaps matches TRBD1 (6 bases). Sample: peripheral blood mononuclear cells (PBMCs), taken when the disease was refractory, from a patient treated with antithyroid drugs. The CDR3 coding sequence is TGCGCCACCCAGGACAGTCAAGAGACCCAGTACTTC. It encodes CATQDSQETQYF.